Listed below are T cell receptor beta chains from one sample, sequenced in a study of blood T cell repertoires in COVID-19. Using immunoSEQ multiplex PCR, the repertoire was profiled, and TCRdb retains in-frame clones only, with some absent. The data contain about 290,000 clones, about 90% of them seen just once; the ten biggest clones take up 11%. What was sequenced was peripheral blood. These receptors came from a woman between 25 and 40 years old with COVID-19, enrolled during active disease. Both conserved end residues are part of each CDR3. Fields, in order: D gene, clone size, J gene, V gene, CDR3 DNA, CDR3 protein. The D gene is left open where the match is weak. Size is omitted from some rows. Given values are once, few, many or a class for expanded clones.

NA | NA | TRBJ1-5 | TRBV5-1 | TGCGCCAGCAGTTTACTTTCAGGGGGCAATCAGCCCCAGCATTTT | CASSLLSGGNQPQHF
TRBD2 | NA | TRBJ2-5 | TRBV18 | TGTGCCAGCTCACCACCCGTGGGACTAGCGGCACAAGAGACCCAGTACTTC | CASSPPVGLAAQETQYF
TRBD1 | NA | TRBJ2-1 | TRBV12-3/TRBV12-4 | TGTGCCAGCAACCAGGACAGGTACAATGAGCAGTTCTTC | CASNQDRYNEQFF
NA | NA | TRBJ1-5 | TRBV21-1 | TGTGCCAGCAGCAACCCCATTCGGGAACAGGGTCAGCCCCAGCATTTT | CASSNPIREQGQPQHF
NA | NA | TRBJ1-1 | TRBV4-1 | TGCGCCAGCAGCCAAGTCGGGGGGGCCCCGACTGAAGCTTTCTTT | CASSQVGGAPTEAFF
TRBD1 | NA | TRBJ1-1 | TRBV3-1/TRBV3-2 | TGTGCCAGCAGCCAAGGCCAGGGGGGATTGGGACTGAACACTGAAGCTTTCTTT | CASSQGQGGLGLNTEAFF
NA | NA | TRBJ2-1 | TRBV24-1 | TGTGCCACCAGTGATTTAGGGGGGGTTAGCTACAATGAGCAGTTCTTC | CATSDLGGVSYNEQFF
NA | NA | TRBJ2-7 | TRBV6-5 | TGTGCCACCCCTAGGGCTAGCTCAGCCTACGAGCAGTACTTC | CATPRASSAYEQYF
TRBD1 | few | TRBJ1-2 | TRBV3-1/TRBV3-2 | TGTGCCAGCAGCCAAGAAACGCAGGGGGGTTTAGGTGGCTACACCTTC | CASSQETQGGLGGYTF
NA | NA | TRBJ1-3 | TRBV28 | TGTGCCAGCAGTTTGGTGGGGGCAAGAGGAAACACCATATATTTT | CASSLVGARGNTIYF
TRBD1 | NA | TRBJ1-2 | TRBV5-5 | TGTGCCAGCAGACTAGGACAGGGCCACTATGGCTACACCTTC | CASRLGQGHYGYTF
NA | NA | TRBJ2-5 | TRBV11-2 | TGTGCCAGCAGCTTTAATAACCAAGAGACCCAGTACTTC | CASSFNNQETQYF
TRBD1 | NA | TRBJ1-2 | TRBV7-8 | TGTGCCAGCAGCTTAGCGGGACAGGGGGTTTTTGGCTACACCTTC | CASSLAGQGVFGYTF
NA | NA | TRBJ2-3 | TRBV3-1/TRBV3-2 | TGTGCCAGCAAGTTGAGGGGGAGGGCAGATACGCAGTATTTT | CASKLRGRADTQYF
NA | NA | TRBJ1-5 | TRBV18 | TGTGCCAGCTCGCTAGGACGGGATAGCAATCAGCCCCAGCATTTT | CASSLGRDSNQPQHF
NA | NA | TRBJ2-7 | TRBV4-1 | TGCGCCAGCAGCCAAGAACGGTGGAGGTACGAGCAGTACTTC | CASSQERWRYEQYF
NA | NA | TRBJ1-2 | TRBV6-5 | TGTGCCAGCGGGGGGGGAACCTATGGCTACACCTTC | CASGGGTYGYTF
NA | NA | TRBJ2-1 | TRBV12-3/TRBV12-4 | TGTGCCAGCAGTTTTTCGGGCAATGAGCAGTTCTTC | CASSFSGNEQFF
NA | NA | TRBJ1-1 | TRBV11-2 | TGTGCCAGCAGCTTAGGGGGCTGGGCTTTCTTT | CASSLGGWAFF
NA | once | TRBJ1-2 | TRBV6-6 | TGTGCCAGCAGTAGACCGACAGCCTCCTATGGCTACACCTTC | CASSRPTASYGYTF
TRBD1 | NA | TRBJ1-2 | TRBV6-6 | TGTGCCAGCAGTTATGGGACAGCGGGCGGCTACACCTTC | CASSYGTAGGYTF
TRBD2 | many | TRBJ2-1 | TRBV6-1 | TGTGCCAGCAGTGAAGCGGGCGGGGGTGGTTACAATGAGCAGTTCTTC | CASSEAGGGGYNEQFF
NA | NA | TRBJ2-4 | TRBV5-6 | TGTGCCAGCAGCCCCTCGGCAGGGAGGTTTGGCAAAAACATTCAGTACTTC | CASSPSAGRFGKNIQYF
TRBD1 | NA | TRBJ1-5 | TRBV5-8 | TGTGCCAGCAGCCCGGGACAGGGCGAGAATCAGCCCCAGCATTTT | CASSPGQGENQPQHF
NA | once | TRBJ1-6 | TRBV19 | TGTGCCAGTAGTATAGTCAGTAGGGGTAGTGATTCACCCCTCCACTTT | CASSIVSRGSDSPLHF
NA | NA | TRBJ2-7 | TRBV3-1/TRBV3-2 | TGTGCCAGCAGCCAAGGGCCCGTCGATGCCGGAGGAGAGCAGTACTTC | CASSQGPVDAGGEQYF
TRBD1 | NA | TRBJ1-5 | TRBV19 | TGTGCCAGTAGTATAAACAACAGGGGGCGCAATCAGCCCCAGCATTTT | CASSINNRGRNQPQHF
TRBD1 | NA | TRBJ2-7 | TRBV7-9 | TGTGCCAGCAGCTCCCGGCGGGACAGGGTAACCTACGAGCAGTACTTC | CASSSRRDRVTYEQYF
NA | NA | TRBJ2-1 | TRBV5-4 | TGTGCCAGCAGCTTACAGGTAGGAACCTACAATGAGCAGTTCTTC | CASSLQVGTYNEQFF
NA | NA | TRBJ1-2 | TRBV4-1 | TGCGCCAGCAGCCAAGATCTAGAGACTAGAGGCTACACCTTC | CASSQDLETRGYTF
NA | NA | TRBJ1-5 | TRBV6-5 | TGTGCCAGCAGTTACTCGAGGTGGCAAAATCAGCCCCAGCATTTT | CASSYSRWQNQPQHF
NA | NA | TRBJ1-1 | TRBV6-2/TRBV6-3 | TGTGCCAGCAGTTACACAGCCATGAACACTGAAGCTTTCTTT | CASSYTAMNTEAFF
NA | NA | TRBJ2-5 | TRBV19 | TGTGCCAGTAGTACCGGACCTGGAGGTGGAGAGACCCAGTACTTC | CASSTGPGGGETQYF
NA | NA | TRBJ2-7 | TRBV25-1 | TGTGCCAGCAGTGAATGGAGTTACGAGCAGTACTTC | CASSEWSYEQYF
TRBD2 | NA | TRBJ2-1 | TRBV13 | TGTGCCAGCAGCCCGACTAGCGGGGGGAGAGATGAGCAGTTCTTC | CASSPTSGGRDEQFF
TRBD1 | NA | TRBJ1-1 | TRBV3-1/TRBV3-2 | TGTGCCACCCCCGGGACAGGGTCCCTAGGGAACACTGAAGCTTTCTTT | CATPGTGSLGNTEAFF
TRBD1 | NA | TRBJ2-7 | TRBV30 | TGTGCCTGGACCCGCATAGGACAGGGCGGAGGCGAGCAGTACTTC | CAWTRIGQGGGEQYF
TRBD1 | NA | TRBJ1-1 | TRBV18 | TGTGCCAGCTCACCCTACGATGGACAGGGATTGAACACTGAAGCTTTCTTT | CASSPYDGQGLNTEAFF
NA | NA | TRBJ1-2 | TRBV6-5 | TGTGCCAGCATTTCTCTTGGGGGGGGCGATGGCTACACCTTC | CASISLGGGDGYTF
NA | NA | TRBJ1-3 | TRBV2 | TGTGCCAGCAGTGGATCAGGGGCTGGAAACACCATATATTTT | CASSGSGAGNTIYF
NA | NA | TRBJ2-4 | TRBV7-9 | TGTGCCAGCAGCCCTTCCAGGGCTACCAAAAACATTCAGTACTTC | CASSPSRATKNIQYF
TRBD1 | NA | TRBJ2-7 | TRBV7-9 | TGTGCCAGCAGCTTACGGGACAGGGACACCTACGAGCAGTACTTC | CASSLRDRDTYEQYF
NA | once | TRBJ2-1 | TRBV7-9 | TGTGCCAGCAGCCCCCCGCAGCGGAGCAATGAGCAGTTCTTC | CASSPPQRSNEQFF
NA | NA | TRBJ1-2 | TRBV19 | TGTGCCAGTAGTACCACAGGGACCCTCCTCTATGGCTACACCTTC | CASSTTGTLLYGYTF
TRBD1 | NA | TRBJ1-1 | TRBV29-1 | TGCAGCGTTGAACTCCGGGACAGAGCATTGAACACTGAAGCTTTCTTT | CSVELRDRALNTEAFF
NA | NA | TRBJ1-6 | TRBV2 | TGTGCCAGCAGTGACCAGAATAATTCACCCCTCCACTTT | CASSDQNNSPLHF
TRBD2 | NA | TRBJ2-5 | TRBV24-1 | TGTGCCACCAGTGATGGGGGGGGAGAGACCCAGTACTTC | CATSDGGGETQYF
TRBD1 | NA | TRBJ2-3 | TRBV6-2/TRBV6-3 | TGTGCCAGCAGCTTAACAGGGGTCCACCCGCAGTATTTT | CASSLTGVHPQYF
TRBD1 | NA | TRBJ1-6 | TRBV7-2 | TGTGCCAGCAGCTTAGCTCACAGGGGGGGATCACCCCTCCACTTT | CASSLAHRGGSPLHF
NA | NA | TRBJ2-7 | TRBV7-6 | TGTGCCAGCAGCTTTACAGGGTGGGAGCAGTACTTC | CASSFTGWEQYF
NA | NA | TRBJ1-2 | TRBV6-5 | TGTGCCAGCAGTTCTTCCGGGACAAACTATGGCTACACCTTC | CASSSSGTNYGYTF
NA | NA | TRBJ1-2 | TRBV12-3/TRBV12-4 | TGTGCCAGCAGTTTATCCAACTCCTATGGCTACACCTTC | CASSLSNSYGYTF
TRBD1 | NA | TRBJ2-7 | TRBV7-6 | TGTGCCAGCAGCCGAGACAGGGGGGGGTACGAGCAGTACTTC | CASSRDRGGYEQYF
NA | NA | TRBJ2-7 | TRBV15 | TGTGCCACCAGCAGCCCAGATTTTTACGAGCAGTACTTC | CATSSPDFYEQYF
NA | NA | TRBJ2-7 | TRBV4-1 | TGCGCCAGCAGCCAAGACTATTCGGTTCTCGAGCAGTACTTC | CASSQDYSVLEQYF
TRBD1 | NA | TRBJ2-2 | TRBV7-6 | TGTGCCAGCAGCTTTTATGGACAGGGTGACACCGGGGAGCTGTTTTTT | CASSFYGQGDTGELFF
TRBD1 | NA | TRBJ1-6 | TRBV6-5 | TGTGCCAGCAAAAGACAGGGTGGGGATTCACCCCTCCACTTT | CASKRQGGDSPLHF
NA | NA | TRBJ2-7 | TRBV5-6 | TGTGCCAGCAGCTTTTACCCCCTCTTCAACAGGGTCAGCATCCACGAGCAGTACTTC | CASSFYPLFNRVSIHEQYF
NA | NA | TRBJ1-3 | TRBV6-6 | TGTGCCAGCAGTTCTGACACTGCCCCGTGGGGAAACACCATATATTTT | CASSSDTAPWGNTIYF
TRBD1 | once | TRBJ1-5 | TRBV2 | TGTGCCAGCAGTTCCCGGGACAGCCGCAATCAGCCCCAGCATTTT | CASSSRDSRNQPQHF